A single sample is the source of the 31 T cell receptor beta chains below, sequenced in a study of blood T cell repertoires in COVID-19 (dated by TCRdb to between 2020 and 2021). Library preparation employed the immunoSEQ multiplex PCR assay. Held by TCRdb, this immuneACCESS table contains in-frame sequences only and omits some clones. Under half of the omission traces to an unresolved V gene where checked; the cause of the rest is unknown. The table for this sample lists 100,000 or so clones; 85% of them were counted only once. Clones ranked in the top ten supply roughly 13% of the sample. The sample taken for sequencing was peripheral blood. The receptors stem from a human donor in a cohort sampled during active COVID-19.

This clone was recorded once. The V and J genes are TRBV5-1 and TRBJ2-1; D unresolved. The CDR3 consists of 16 residues. Germline V gene sequence: CDR1 SGHRS, CDR2 YFSETQ. Trimming shortened V by 0 bases and J by 4 bases, and 14 bases separated the two germline ends. The CDR3 DNA follows: TGCGCCAGCAGCTTGGCTGGCGGCGTAAATTACAATGAGCAGTTCTTC. It is translated as CASSLAGGVNYNEQFF. The variable domain in full, with the rest retrieved from reference TRBV5-1 and TRBJ2-1, is KAGVTQTPRYLIKTRGQQVTLSCSPISGHRSVSWYQQTPGQGLQFLFEYFSETQRNKGNFPGRFSGRQFSNSRSEMNVSTLELGDSALYLCASSLAGGVNYNEQFFGPGTRLTVL.

This chain connects TRBV2 to TRBJ2-1; tentative D call: TRBD2 (6 bases). Trimming stripped 6 bases from V and 1 base from J, with 7 bases between. The germline V gene has CDR1 SNHLY and CDR2 FYNNEI. The CDR3 has 13 residues. CDR3 sequence: CASSRESYNEQFF. The CDR3 DNA reads TGTGCCAGCAGCCGGGAGTCCTACAATGAGCAGTTCTTC.

CDR3 DNA: TGTGCCAGCAGCATCCTAGCGGGGGGCGGGGAGACCCAGTACTTC. It yields the protein CASSILAGGGETQYF. The chain employs TRBV5-6 and TRBJ2-5; 11 bases fit TRBD2. The CDR3 extends over 15 amino acids. V lost 4 bases, J lost 5 bases, and 7 bases stayed unmatched. Germline CDR1 reads SGHDT; CDR2 reads YYEEEE.

The CDR3 sequence: CASSGTPQMTYEQYF. CDR3 nucleotide sequence: TGTGCCAGCAGTGGGACACCCCAGATGACCTACGAGCAGTACTTC. The chain recombines TRBV27 with TRBJ2-7, with D perhaps TRBD1 (6 bases). CDR1 is MNHEY, CDR2 SMNVEV, per germline (reference sequence). Trimming removed 5 bases from V and 2 bases from J, with 16 bases in between. This CDR3 is built from 15 residues.

The chain uses TRBV5-1 and TRBJ2-1; 11 bases match TRBD2. Per the germline V gene, CDR1 is SGHRS and CDR2 is YFSETQ. V shed 0 bases and J 10 bases; nucleotides not matched to a gene: 6. The CDR3 contains 15 residues. The CDR3 here is CASSLASGRQEEQFF. CDR3 DNA: TGCGCCAGCAGCTTGGCTAGCGGGAGGCAAGAAGAGCAGTTCTTC.

The gene calls are TRBV28 and TRBJ1-2; 10 bases are shared with TRBD1. CDR1 is MDHEN, CDR2 SYDVKM, per germline. The CDR3 runs to 17 residues. V shed 3 bases, J shed 2 bases, and the junction held 9 bases outside the gene matches. The CDR3 sequence: CASSLERGQGRNYGYTF. The CDR3 DNA reads as TGTGCCAGCAGTTTGGAAAGGGGACAGGGGAGGAACTATGGCTACACCTTC.

This chain uses TRBV19 with TRBJ1-2, with no clear D. V was shortened by 7 bases and J by 0 bases, with 27 bases between the two germline ends. The CDR3 covers 19 residues. CDR1 and CDR2 from the germline V gene are LNHDA and SQIVND (reference sequence). The CDR3 sequence is CASTNPLRKYVTSNYGYTF. In DNA form, the CDR3 reads TGTGCCAGTACCAACCCGCTCAGAAAATACGTGACTTCTAACTATGGCTACACCTTC.

V is TRBV12-3 or TRBV12-4 and J is TRBJ2-1; D is unclear. The CDR3 is 11 residues long. The V gene lost 3 bases and the J gene lost 10 bases, with 7 bases spanning the gap. The CDR3 here is CASSFAGEQFF. The DNA for the CDR3 is TGTGCCAGCAGTTTCGCCGGGGAGCAGTTCTTC.

The V and J genes are TRBV19 and TRBJ1-2, with D tentatively TRBD1 (5 bases). Trimming took off 7 bases at V and 7 bases at J, with 19 bases between the two ends. This CDR3 is built from 14 residues. Looked up from germline, CDR1 is LNHDA and CDR2 is SQIVND (reference sequence). CDR3 protein: CASNQNRKGGGYTF. The CDR3 DNA sequence: TGTGCCAGTAACCAAAACAGGAAGGGTGGTGGCTACACCTTC.

The chain combines TRBV3-1 (or the pseudogene TRBV3-2) with TRBJ1-2, with D uncertain. The CDR3 spans 12 residues. CDR1 and CDR2 from the germline V gene are LGHDT and YNNKEL (reference sequence). Trimming removed 3 bases at V and 6 bases at J, with 8 bases between. The CDR3 is CASSHGNDGYTF. The CDR3 DNA reads TGTGCCAGCAGCCACGGGAACGATGGCTACACCTTC.

J is TRBJ2-2 and V is TRBV7-2, with TRBD1 as a possible D gene (6 bases). The ends were cut back, 1 base at V and 5 bases at J, with 11 bases in the middle. There are 15 residues in the CDR3. Looked up from germline, CDR1 is SGHTA and CDR2 is FQGNSA. In nucleotides, the CDR3 is TGTGCCAGCAGCTTAGGCGCCAGGGGAACCGGGGAGCTGTTTTTT. It is translated as CASSLGARGTGELFF.

The rearrangement joins TRBV11-3 to TRBJ2-7; TRBD2 agrees at 13 bases. The CDR3 spans 16 residues. Germline V gene data show CDR1 as SGHNT and CDR2 as YENEEA. J was trimmed by 2 bases and V by 5 bases; bases with no gene match: 6. Written as DNA, the CDR3 is TGTGCCAGCAGCCCCCGGACTAGCGGGAGTCCCTACGAGCAGTACTTC. Protein: CASSPRTSGSPYEQYF.

This clone was seen only once. The chain has TRBV7-2 and TRBJ2-5; 9 bases fit TRBD2. Germline CDR1 SGHTA, CDR2 FQGNSA. The V segment lost 6 bases and the J segment 5 bases; nucleotides outside the gene matches: 10. The CDR3 covers 15 residues. The chain's CDR3 is CASRLGGGDRETQYF. The CDR3 DNA is TGTGCCAGCAGACTAGGCGGGGGGGATCGGGAGACCCAGTACTTC. Looking up the rest from reference TRBV7-2 and TRBJ2-5 gives the full variable domain: GAGVSQSPSNKVTEKGKDVELRCDPISGHTALYWYRQSLGQGLEFLIYFQGNSAPDKSGLPSDRFSAERTGGSVSTLTIQRTQQEDSAVYLCASRLGGGDRETQYFGPGTRLLVL.

The CDR3 DNA sequence: TGTGCCAGTAGTCAGAACAGACCAACTAATGAAAAACTGTTTTTT. Its protein is CASSQNRPTNEKLFF. The chain is built from TRBV19 and TRBJ1-4; D gene unclear. Looked up from germline, CDR1 is LNHDA and CDR2 is SQIVND (reference sequence). The V end was cut by 5 bases, the J end by 0 bases, with 10 bases between. The CDR3 consists of 15 residues.

V and J are TRBV5-1 and TRBJ2-5, with 8 bases lining up with TRBD2. The CDR3 length is 13 residues. From germline, CDR1 is SGHRS and CDR2 YFSETQ. The V gene end was trimmed by 3 bases and the J gene end by 5 bases; junction bases not matched to a gene: 3. The CDR3 here is CASSSAGGETQYF. CDR3 coding DNA: TGCGCCAGCAGCTCGGCGGGGGGCGAGACCCAGTACTTC.

The chain has TRBV11-2 and TRBJ2-5; 8 nucleotides line up with TRBD1. This CDR3 has 16 amino acids. V was clipped by 5 bases and J by 2 bases; unmatched bases: 10. Germline V gene lookup returns CDR1 SGHAT and CDR2 FQNNGV. The CDR3 sequence: CASSPTYGTGQETQYF. The CDR3 nucleotides read TGTGCCAGCAGCCCCACCTACGGGACAGGACAAGAGACCCAGTACTTC. The full variable domain, its missing parts supplied by reference TRBV11-2 and TRBJ2-5, is EAGVAQSPRYKIIEKRQSVAFWCNPISGHATLYWYQQILGQGPKLLIQFQNNGVVDDSQLPKDRFSAERLKGVDSTLKIQPAKLEDSAVYLCASSPTYGTGQETQYFGPGTRLLVL.

The gene calls are TRBV4-1 and TRBJ2-3; TRBD1 agrees at 9 bases. Germline V lookup: CDR1 MGHRA, CDR2 YSYEKL. Losses at the gene ends were 4 bases for V and 4 bases for J; bases not matched to a gene: 6. This CDR3 is built from 15 residues. The CDR3 is CASSLPGQGADTQYF. The CDR3 bases are TGCGCCAGCAGCCTACCGGGACAGGGTGCAGATACGCAGTATTTT.

This clone was observed once. The chain recombines TRBV18 with TRBJ1-1; D gene uncertain. This CDR3 is 13 amino acids long. V lost 2 bases, J lost 0 bases, and 4 bases lay in between. Germline lookup yields CDR1 KGHSH and CDR2 LQKENI. The DNA of the CDR3 is TGTGCCAGCTCACCAACAGTGAACACTGAAGCTTTCTTT. Translating gives CASSPTVNTEAFF.

This chain connects TRBV9 to TRBJ1-3; D is possibly TRBD1 (6 bases). V lost 2 bases and J 4 bases, leaving 10 bases between the germline ends. In germline, CDR1 is SGDLS, CDR2 YYNGEE. The length of the CDR3 is 14 residues. The CDR3: CASSVGGAGNTIYF. In nucleotides, the CDR3 is TGTGCCAGCAGCGTGGGGGGGGCAGGAAACACCATATATTTT. The full variable domain, completed using reference TRBV9 and TRBJ1-3, is DSGVTQTPKHLITATGQRVTLRCSPRSGDLSVYWYQQSLDQGLQFLIQYYNGEERAKGNILERFSAQQFPDLHSELNLSSLELGDSALYFCASSVGGAGNTIYFGEGSWLTVV.

Only a few counts were recorded for this clone. This chain joins TRBV20-1 and TRBJ2-1, with D uncertain. Germline V lookup: CDR1 DFQATT, CDR2 SNEGSKA (reference sequence). CDR3 length: 10 residues. Deletions cut 4 bases from V and 4 bases from J, with 2 bases between. The CDR3 is CSATYNEQFF. CDR3 bases: TGCAGTGCTACATACAATGAGCAGTTCTTC.

CDR3 DNA sequence: TGTGCCAGCTCACCACGTCCAGGGAAGGAGACCCAGTACTTC. Amino acid sequence: CASSPRPGKETQYF. The J gene is TRBJ2-5, the V gene TRBV18; possible D gene TRBD1, 5 bases. Per the germline V gene, CDR1 is KGHSH and CDR2 is LQKENI. The germline V and J ends were trimmed by 1 base and 5 bases, with 11 bases remaining between them. The CDR3 sequence is 14 residues long.

The gene calls are TRBV30 and TRBJ1-1; TRBD1 is a possible D gene (6 bases). The CDR3 has 12 residues. In germline, CDR1 is GTSNPN, CDR2 SVGIG (reference sequence). V was shortened by 6 bases and J by 11 bases, with 19 bases between the two germline ends. DNA of the CDR3: TGTGCCTGCCAGACAGGTTCGGTTGCTGCTTTCTTT. It specifies CACQTGSVAAFF.

CDR3 nucleotide sequence: TGTGCCAGCTCACCACGTCTCCAGGGGACAGATACGCAGTATTTT. This codes for CASSPRLQGTDTQYF. The rearrangement links TRBV18 to TRBJ2-3; D may be TRBD1 (6 bases). CDR3 length equals 15 residues. Trimming stripped 1 base from V and 3 bases from J, with 11 bases between. The germline V gene has CDR1 KGHSH and CDR2 LQKENI.

The chain combines TRBV19 with TRBJ2-1; 8 bases map to TRBD2. V was clipped by 6 bases and J by 7 bases; unmatched bases: 11. This CDR3 contains 15 residues. The germline V gene has CDR1 LNHDA and CDR2 SQIVND (reference sequence). The CDR3 loop is CASRGPGRGRNEQFF. The CDR3 nucleotides are TGTGCCAGTAGGGGCCCCGGGAGGGGACGGAATGAGCAGTTCTTC.

This chain links TRBV2 with TRBJ2-3; D possibly corresponds to TRBD2 (6 bases). Germline V gives CDR1 SNHLY, CDR2 FYNNEI. V was clipped by 9 bases and J by 0 bases, with 19 bases between them. This CDR3 contains 16 residues. CDR3 sequence: CASDYAGTPSTDTQYF. As DNA, the CDR3 is TGTGCCAGTGACTATGCGGGAACCCCTAGCACAGATACGCAGTATTTT.

The chain is built from TRBV9 and TRBJ2-7; 7 nucleotides match TRBD1. The V gene's germline CDR1 is SGDLS and CDR2 YYNGEE. The CDR3 consists of 14 residues. Unmatched junction bases numbered 4, after V lost 0 bases and J lost 4 bases. The CDR3 region is CASSVGTGHYEQYF. The DNA of the CDR3 is TGTGCCAGCAGCGTAGGGACAGGCCATTACGAGCAGTACTTC.

The gene calls are TRBV19 and TRBJ2-2; 9 nucleotides match TRBD2. V shed 4 bases, J shed 1 base, and the junction held 1 base outside the gene matches. This CDR3 is built from 15 residues. Germline CDR1 is LNHDA and CDR2 is SQIVND (reference sequence). The CDR3 sequence: CASSKLAGNTGELFF. Here the CDR3 DNA reads TGTGCCAGTAGTAAACTAGCGGGGAACACCGGGGAGCTGTTTTTT.

The chain recombines TRBV7-2 with TRBJ2-1; 10 bases are a match to TRBD1. The CDR3 is 15 amino acids. Per the germline V gene, CDR1 is SGHTA and CDR2 is FQGNSA. Trimming took 8 bases from V and 6 from J; bases not matched to a gene: 10. The CDR3 region has the DNA TGTGCCAGCCGGGTTGGGACAGGGGAAGGCAATGAGCAGTTCTTC. This translates into CASRVGTGEGNEQFF.

CDR3 in DNA: TGTGCCTGGAGTGTATTAGCGGGGCCCTACGAGCAGTACTTC. Protein: CAWSVLAGPYEQYF. V and J are TRBV30 and TRBJ2-7, with TRBD2 matching 8 bases. The germline gives CDR1 GTSNPN, CDR2 SVGIG (reference sequence). With 0 bases clipped from V and 2 bases from J, the junction kept 3 bases outside the gene matches. This CDR3 comprises 14 residues.

The gene calls are TRBV7-9 and TRBJ1-2; TRBD1 might be the D (5 bases). V lost 4 bases and J lost 8, with 14 bases in between. The CDR3 covers 13 residues. Germline-derived CDR1 and CDR2 are SEHNR and FQNEAQ (reference sequence). The CDR3 coding sequence is TGTGCCAGCAGCTCCCCGGGGGTTGGCGGCTACACCTTC. Translated: CASSSPGVGGYTF.

This chain uses TRBV18 with TRBJ1-2, with 12 bases aligning to TRBD1. V lost 4 bases, J lost 6 bases, and 12 bases stayed unmatched. The germline V gene has CDR1 KGHSH and CDR2 LQKENI. The CDR3 covers 17 residues. The CDR3 is CASSRSGTGGKSDGYTF. CDR3 in DNA: TGTGCCAGCTCACGGTCCGGGACAGGGGGCAAGTCGGATGGCTACACCTTC.